Listed below are T cell receptor beta chains from one sample, sequenced in a study of OX40 agonist ivuxolimab in advanced cancers. The assay was immunoSEQ multiplex PCR, and TCRdb's table has in-frame clones only and misses some. The sample includes about 93,000 clones, roughly 90% of them seen just once. Specimen: CD4+ or CD8+ T cells sorted from blood, collected in a trial of the OX40 agonist ivuxolimab. Receptors were obtained from an adult with an advanced solid tumor such as melanoma, head and neck, liver or kidney cancer. Each CDR3 is given with its conserved first and last residue. The order of the fields is clone size, V gene, J gene, D gene, CDR3 DNA, CDR3 protein. A D gene is named only where the DNA matches it firmly. Part of the rows lack a size; the others show once, few, many or a class for expanded clones.

>-|TRBV10-3|TRBJ1-1|-
TGTGCCATCAAGGGGGACGTCCTAAGGGAAGCTTTCTTT
CAIKGDVLREAFF
>-|TRBV11-2|TRBJ2-1|TRBD1
TGTGCCAGCAGCCCCTTAAGGGGGCGATACAATGAGCAGTTCTTC
CASSPLRGRYNEQFF
>-|TRBV19|TRBJ1-1|-
TGTGCCGCGAGTAGGGGGGTGTTCACTGAAGCTTTCTTT
CAASRGVFTEAFF
>-|TRBV30|TRBJ1-5|-
TGTGCCTGGAGTGTAGCTCAGGGCGACTCTCAGCCCCAGCATTTT
CAWSVAQGDSQPQHF
>-|TRBV4-3|TRBJ1-2|-
TGCGCCAGCAGTCAGACCGGGGGGTATGGCTACACCTTC
CASSQTGGYGYTF
>-|TRBV4-1|TRBJ2-5|TRBD1
TGCGCCAGCAGCCGCCGGACAGGGGCCGAGACCCAGTACTTC
CASSRRTGAETQYF
>-|TRBV6-5|TRBJ1-2|-
TGTGCCAGCAATAACCGACCAACTAACTATGGCTACACCTTC
CASNNRPTNYGYTF
>-|TRBV18|TRBJ1-3|-
TGTGCCAGCTCACCGCCGGCGGGGTCTGGTGGAAACACCATATATTTT
CASSPPAGSGGNTIYF
>-|TRBV2|TRBJ2-3|TRBD1
TGTGCCAGCAGGAGGACAGGGGGAGATACGCAGTATTTT
CASRRTGGDTQYF
>-|TRBV4-2|TRBJ1-6|-
TGTGCCAGCAGCCAAGGTGACGGGGATAATTCACCCCTCCACTTT
CASSQGDGDNSPLHF
>-|TRBV10-3|TRBJ1-5|-
TGTGCCATCAGTGAGGCCAGGGGTAGCAATCAGCCCCAGCATTTT
CAISEARGSNQPQHF
>-|TRBV28|TRBJ1-1|-
TGTGCCAGCAGTTCCCACGGGGCTGTGAACACTGAAGCTTTCTTT
CASSSHGAVNTEAFF
>-|TRBV29-1|TRBJ2-2|TRBD1
TGCAGCGCTGATGGGACAGGGCCCGGGGAGCTGTTTTTT
CSADGTGPGELFF
>few|TRBV9|TRBJ1-2|-
TGTGCCAGCAGCGACTTTCGCCCAGGAGCGGATGGCTACACCTTC
CASSDFRPGADGYTF
>once|TRBV28|TRBJ1-2|TRBD1
TGTGCCAGCAGACGACCGCCGGGACAGGGTGACTATGGCTACACCTTC
CASRRPPGQGDYGYTF
>-|TRBV19|TRBJ1-1|TRBD1
TGTGCCAGTAGTATTTCGACAGGGTCTGAAGCTTTCTTT
CASSISTGSEAFF
>-|TRBV4-2|TRBJ2-7|TRBD2
TGTGCCAGCAGCCGGCGACTAGCGGATGCCTACGAGCAGTACTTC
CASSRRLADAYEQYF
>-|TRBV30|TRBJ2-5|-
TGTGCCTGGCGTCAGCGGAAAGAGACCCAGTACTTC
CAWRQRKETQYF
>-|TRBV28|TRBJ1-2|-
TGTGCCAGCAGGATTCACACCTCAGGCTATGGCTACACCTTC
CASRIHTSGYGYTF
>few|TRBV21-1|TRBJ1-3|-
TGTGCCAGCAGCAAATCGCCCGTCTCTGGAAACACCATATATTTT
CASSKSPVSGNTIYF
>-|TRBV20-1|TRBJ2-1|-
TGCAGTGCTCCCGAATACAATGAGCAGTTCTTC
CSAPEYNEQFF
>once|TRBV6-6|TRBJ2-3|-
TGTGCCAGCAGCGGTAGCACAGATACGCAGTATTTT
CASSGSTDTQYF
>-|TRBV7-2|TRBJ2-3|-
TGTGCCAGCAGCATGTACACAGATACGCAGTATTTT
CASSMYTDTQYF
>-|TRBV9|TRBJ2-2|TRBD2
TGTGCCAGCAGCACCCGAGGGCCCGGACTAGCGGGAGTGGACACCGGGGAGCTGTTTTTT
CASSTRGPGLAGVDTGELFF
>-|TRBV6-5|TRBJ2-3|TRBD1
TGTGCCAGCAAACAGGGGGCGCAAGTAGATACGCAGTATTTT
CASKQGAQVDTQYF
>-|TRBV9|TRBJ2-3|TRBD2
TGTGCCAGCACTTTGCTGGGACTAGCTACAGATACGCAGTATTTT
CASTLLGLATDTQYF
>once|TRBV10-3|TRBJ2-3|TRBD2
TGTGCCATCAGTGAGTCGCAGCGGGAGAATCCAGATACGCAGTATTTT
CAISESQRENPDTQYF
>-|TRBV4-2|TRBJ2-1|-
TGTGCCAGCAGCCAGGCCGGGACCCAACGTACGGATGAGCAGTTCTTC
CASSQAGTQRTDEQFF
>medium-sized|TRBV4-1|TRBJ2-1|-
TGCGCCAGCAGCCGCGGCCGCCGGAATGAGCAGTTCTTC
CASSRGRRNEQFF
>-|TRBV5-5|TRBJ2-5|TRBD1
TGTGCCAGCAGCTCGGGACAGATCCAAGAGACCCAGTACTTC
CASSSGQIQETQYF
>-|TRBV30|TRBJ1-2|-
TGTGCCTGGAGTGTAAGTCAGGGGTTGTCCAATGGCTACACCTTC
CAWSVSQGLSNGYTF
>-|TRBV5-4|TRBJ2-5|TRBD2
TGTGCCAGCAGCAACCCTCCTGGGGGGGGCCAAGAGACCCAGTACTTC
CASSNPPGGGQETQYF
>-|TRBV18|TRBJ2-7|TRBD2
TGTGCCAGCTCACCACCGGTCGACCGGGGGGGCGAGCAGTACTTC
CASSPPVDRGGEQYF
>-|TRBV28|TRBJ1-1|-
TGTGCCAGCAGAGCGGGGGTGTTTAACACTGAAGCTTTCTTT
CASRAGVFNTEAFF
>few|TRBV5-1|TRBJ1-5|TRBD1
TGCGCCAGCAGCGCTGCGGGACAGAGTCATCAGCCCCAGCATTTT
CASSAAGQSHQPQHF
>-|TRBV7-2|TRBJ2-7|TRBD2
TGTGCCAGCAGCATTCTGGCTAGCGGATCTTCCTACGAGCAGTACTTC
CASSILASGSSYEQYF
>once|TRBV2|TRBJ2-3|-
TGTGCCAGCAGGGGCGGGGCGGATACGCAGTATTTT
CASRGGADTQYF
>-|TRBV6-1|TRBJ1-5|TRBD1
TGTGCCAGCAGTGAAGAAGCAAAAGGGACAGGGTTTGGGCAGCCCCAGCATTTT
CASSEEAKGTGFGQPQHF